This T cell receptor (beta chain) was observed in a study of metastatic and nonmetastatic thyroid tumors. Before thyroid surgery, none of the patients had received any treatment. Methods used by the authors: Between-group CDR3 differences, defined by clinicopathological status, yielded a distant-metastasis classifier for papillary thyroid cancer. Through MiXCR, TCRdb re-clonotyped the PCR reads. The authors' filters were not applied to this entry. Of about 59,000 clones listed, 16% are singletons. This clone was detected a few times. The CDR3 has 14 amino acids. CDR1 MNHEY and CDR2 SVGAGI come from the germline V gene. The V gene lost 4 bases and the J gene lost 6 bases, with 14 bases spanning the gap.

The genes are TRBV6-5 and TRBJ2-3; D unresolved. The sample comprised blood. The sequence came from a male donor with papillary thyroid cancer or a benign thyroid nodule (not recorded which). Some clones in this sample may be carry-over from other donors' samples. For the CDR3, the DNA is TGTGCCAGCAGTTCCGACGTGGCTGGTGATACGCAGTATTTT. Translating gives CASSSDVAGDTQYF.